This T cell receptor (beta chain) was recovered during a study of early T cells in non-severe SARS-CoV-2 infection. Notes on the study in general: The study's VDJdb matching favored anti-spike CD8 responses and missed private and CD4 specificities.

The germline V gene has CDR1 SEHNR and CDR2 FQNEAQ (reference sequence). The CDR3 sequence is 12 residues long. J gave up 6 bases and V 6 bases, and 4 bases lay outside the gene matches. Regarding this clonotype: Its antigen is not identified.

Attachment of unique molecular identifiers to individual cDNA molecules was performed. TCRdb re-called the 5' RACE reads through MiXCR, storing one row per CDR3 protein. The sample includes around 72,000 distinct CDR3 sequences, over 9% of them seen just once. The sample consisted of whole blood, taken at baseline. This clonotype was obtained from an adult who was a healthcare worker with PCR-confirmed SARS-CoV-2 infection or an uninfected control (not recorded which). This chain links TRBV7-9 with TRBJ1-1; 7 bases map to TRBD1. The chain's CDR3 is CASRDREAEAFF. The CDR3 nucleotides read TGTGCCAGCAGAGACAGGGAGGCTGAAGCTTTCTTT.